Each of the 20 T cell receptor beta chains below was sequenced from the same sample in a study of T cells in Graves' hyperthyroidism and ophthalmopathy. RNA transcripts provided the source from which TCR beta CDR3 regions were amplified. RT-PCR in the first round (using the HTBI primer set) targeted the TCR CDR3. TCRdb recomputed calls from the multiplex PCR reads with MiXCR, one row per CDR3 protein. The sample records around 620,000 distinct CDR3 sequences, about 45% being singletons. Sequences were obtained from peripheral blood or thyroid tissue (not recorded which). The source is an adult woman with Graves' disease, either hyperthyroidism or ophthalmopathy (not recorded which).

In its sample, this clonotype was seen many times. The CDR3 DNA is TGTGCCAGCTCACCAGGGACAACTCAAGAGACCCAGTACTTC. This gives the protein CASSPGTTQETQYF. This chain joins TRBV18 and TRBJ2-5; tentatively, D is TRBD1 (6 bases). V was pared by 2 bases and J by 2 bases, with 9 bases between. Germline CDR1 is KGHSH and CDR2 is LQKENI. The CDR3 has 14 amino acids.

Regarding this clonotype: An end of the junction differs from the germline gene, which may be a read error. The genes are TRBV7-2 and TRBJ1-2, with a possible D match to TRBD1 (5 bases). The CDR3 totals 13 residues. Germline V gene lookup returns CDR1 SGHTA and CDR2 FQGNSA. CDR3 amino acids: CASGTGGRHGHTF. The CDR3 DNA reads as TGTGCCAGTGGGACGGGAGGGAGGCATGGCCACACCTTC.

The CDR3 sequence: CASSPRDNSPLHF. CDR3 coding DNA: TGTGCCAGCAGCCCCCGAGACAATTCACCCCTCCACTTT. The rearrangement joins TRBV5-5 to TRBJ1-6; no definite D call. This CDR3 is 13 amino acids long. The germline V gene encodes CDR1 SGHKS and CDR2 YYEKEE (reference sequence). V lost 4 bases and J 7 bases, leaving 9 bases between the germline ends.

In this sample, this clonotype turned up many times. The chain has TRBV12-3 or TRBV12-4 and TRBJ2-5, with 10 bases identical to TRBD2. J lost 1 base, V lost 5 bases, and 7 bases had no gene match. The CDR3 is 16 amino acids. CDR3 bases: TGTGCCAGCAGTACGAGGACTAGCGGAAGCCAAGAGACCCAGTACTTC. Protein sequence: CASSTRTSGSQETQYF.

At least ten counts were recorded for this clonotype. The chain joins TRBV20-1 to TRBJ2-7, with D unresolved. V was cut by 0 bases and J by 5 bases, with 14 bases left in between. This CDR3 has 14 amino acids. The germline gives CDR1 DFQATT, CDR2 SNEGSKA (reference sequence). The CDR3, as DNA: TGCAGTGCTAGAGACGGCACTTCTGTGGACGAGCAGTACTTC. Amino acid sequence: CSARDGTSVDEQYF.

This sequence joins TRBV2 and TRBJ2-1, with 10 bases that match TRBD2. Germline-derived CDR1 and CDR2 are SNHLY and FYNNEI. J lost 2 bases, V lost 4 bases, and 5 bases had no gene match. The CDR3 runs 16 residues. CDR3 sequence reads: CASSVSGRAPYNEQFF. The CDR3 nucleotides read TGTGCCAGCAGTGTGAGCGGGAGGGCCCCCTACAATGAGCAGTTCTTC.

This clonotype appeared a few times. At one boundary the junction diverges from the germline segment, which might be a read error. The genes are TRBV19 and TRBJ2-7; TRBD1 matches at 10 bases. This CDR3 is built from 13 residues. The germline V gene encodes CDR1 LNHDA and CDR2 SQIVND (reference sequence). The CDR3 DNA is TGTGCCAGTAGTGCCACGACAGGGGGCGAGCAGTACTTT. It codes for CASSATTGGEQYF.

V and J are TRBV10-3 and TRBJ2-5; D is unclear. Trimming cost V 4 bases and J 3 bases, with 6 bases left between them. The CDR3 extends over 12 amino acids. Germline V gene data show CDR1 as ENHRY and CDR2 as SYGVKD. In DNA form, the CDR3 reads TGTGCCATCAGTGCTCCAGAAGAGACCCAGTACTTC. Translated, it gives CAISAPEETQYF.

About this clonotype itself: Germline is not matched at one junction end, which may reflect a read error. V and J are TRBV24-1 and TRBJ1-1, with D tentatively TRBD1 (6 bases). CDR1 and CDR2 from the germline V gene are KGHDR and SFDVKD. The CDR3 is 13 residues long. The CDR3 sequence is CATNDLQGTRAFF. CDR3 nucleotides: TGTGCCACCAATGATCTTCAGGGGACCAGAGCTTTCTTT.

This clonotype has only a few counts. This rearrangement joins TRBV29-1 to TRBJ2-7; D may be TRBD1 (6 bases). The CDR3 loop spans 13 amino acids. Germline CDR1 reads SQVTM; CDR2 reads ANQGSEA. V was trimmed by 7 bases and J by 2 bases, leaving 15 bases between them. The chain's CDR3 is CSASGTRAYEQYF. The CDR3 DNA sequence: TGCAGCGCATCCGGGACACGGGCCTACGAGCAGTACTTC.

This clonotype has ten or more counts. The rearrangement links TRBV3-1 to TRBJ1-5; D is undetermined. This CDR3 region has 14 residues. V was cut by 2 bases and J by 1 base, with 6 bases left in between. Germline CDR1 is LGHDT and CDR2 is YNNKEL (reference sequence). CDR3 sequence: CASSQSASNQPQHF. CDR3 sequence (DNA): TGTGCCAGCAGCCAATCGGCCAGCAATCAGCCCCAGCATTTT.

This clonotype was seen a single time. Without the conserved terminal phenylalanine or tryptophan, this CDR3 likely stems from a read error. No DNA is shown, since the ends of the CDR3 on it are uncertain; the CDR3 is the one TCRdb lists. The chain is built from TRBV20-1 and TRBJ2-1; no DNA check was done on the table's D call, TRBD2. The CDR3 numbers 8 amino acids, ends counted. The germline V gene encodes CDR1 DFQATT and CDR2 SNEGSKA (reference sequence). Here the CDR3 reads CSARGTRL.

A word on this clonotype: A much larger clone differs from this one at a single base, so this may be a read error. In DNA, the CDR3 is TGCGCCAGCAGCCCGAGACAGGGGGCTAAAGAAGAGACCCAGTGCTTC. As protein: CASSPRQGAKEETQCF. This chain links TRBV5-1 with TRBJ2-5, with 10 bases lining up with TRBD1. CDR1 is SGHRS and CDR2 is YFSETQ in the germline V gene. This CDR3 is built from 16 residues.

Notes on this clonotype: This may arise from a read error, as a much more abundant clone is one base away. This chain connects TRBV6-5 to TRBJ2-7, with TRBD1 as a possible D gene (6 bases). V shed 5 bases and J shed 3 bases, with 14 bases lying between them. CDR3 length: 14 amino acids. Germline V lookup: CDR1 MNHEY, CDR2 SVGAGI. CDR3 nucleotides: TGTGCCAGCAGTAAGGTGGACAGCAACTACGAGCAGTACTTC. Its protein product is CASSKVDSNYEQYF.

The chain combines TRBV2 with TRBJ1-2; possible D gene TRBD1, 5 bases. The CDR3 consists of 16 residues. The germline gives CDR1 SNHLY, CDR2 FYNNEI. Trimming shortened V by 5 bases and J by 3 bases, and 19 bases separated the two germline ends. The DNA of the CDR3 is TGTGCCAGCAGTCTGGAAGGGACCGCGACATACTATGGCTACACCTTC. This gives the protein CASSLEGTATYYGYTF.

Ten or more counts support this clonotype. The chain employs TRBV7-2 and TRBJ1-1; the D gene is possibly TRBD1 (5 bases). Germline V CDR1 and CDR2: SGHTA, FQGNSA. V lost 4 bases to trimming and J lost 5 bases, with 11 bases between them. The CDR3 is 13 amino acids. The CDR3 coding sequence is TGTGCCAGCAGCTCCTCCGAGGGGACTGAAGCTTTCTTT. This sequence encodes CASSSSEGTEAFF.

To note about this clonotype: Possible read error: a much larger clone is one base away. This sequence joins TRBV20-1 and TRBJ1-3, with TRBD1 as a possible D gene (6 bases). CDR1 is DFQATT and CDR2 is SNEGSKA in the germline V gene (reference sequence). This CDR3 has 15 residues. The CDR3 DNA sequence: TGCAATGCGGAACTCGGGACAAATTCTGGAAACACCATATATTTT. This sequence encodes CNAELGTNSGNTIYF.

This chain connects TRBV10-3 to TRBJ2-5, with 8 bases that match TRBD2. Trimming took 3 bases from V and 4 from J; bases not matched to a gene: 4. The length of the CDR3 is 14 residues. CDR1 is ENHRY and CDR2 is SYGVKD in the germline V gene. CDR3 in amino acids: CAISDTSGRETQYF. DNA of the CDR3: TGTGCCATCAGTGATACCAGCGGGAGAGAGACCCAGTACTTC.

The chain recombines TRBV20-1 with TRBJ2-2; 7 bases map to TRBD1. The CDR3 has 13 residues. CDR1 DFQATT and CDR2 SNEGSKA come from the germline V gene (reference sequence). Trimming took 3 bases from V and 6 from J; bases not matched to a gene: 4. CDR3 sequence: CSARPTGAGELFF. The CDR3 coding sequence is TGCAGTGCTAGGCCCACAGGGGCCGGGGAGCTGTTTTTT.

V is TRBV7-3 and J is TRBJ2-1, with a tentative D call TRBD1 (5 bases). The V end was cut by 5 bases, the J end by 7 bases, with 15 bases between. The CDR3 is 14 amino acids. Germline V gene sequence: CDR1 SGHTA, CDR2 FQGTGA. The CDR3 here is CASSTIRVGNEQFF. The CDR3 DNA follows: TGTGCCAGCAGCACCATCAGGGTGGGGAATGAGCAGTTCTTC.